This T cell receptor beta chain was sequenced during a study of blood T cell repertoires in COVID-19. Study as a whole: Sample material is recorded as cDNA or gDNA derived from T cells, B-cell-depleted T cells, or PBMCs.

As processed by the authors: Reference gene primers were amplified, and this amplification served to estimate nucleated cell counts. Repertoires were generated with immunoSEQ multiplex PCR, while TCRdb's copy carries only in-frame clones and drops some. V and J calls and clone size are copied from that table; D and trimming were computed from the DNA. The table shows fewer than 250,000 clones, with around 90% occurring only once. CDR1 is SGHRS and CDR2 is YFSETQ in the germline V gene. The V and J ends lost 4 bases and 7 bases, in that order; junction bases with no gene match: 3. The CDR3 covers 14 residues.

This chain links TRBV5-1 with TRBJ1-4; 11 nucleotides align to TRBD1. The specimen was peripheral blood. The receptor was isolated from a man aged 30 to 39 with COVID-19, enrolled during active disease. Written as DNA, the CDR3 is TGCGCCAGCAGCGAGGGACAGGGGGGTGAAAAACTGTTTTTT. This gives the protein CASSEGQGGEKLFF.